The 4 T cell receptor beta chains below were found in one sample sequenced in a study of response to subunit inactivated influenza vaccine. From the RT-PCR reads, TCRdb called clonotypes with MiXCR, one entry per CDR3 protein. This sample carries approximately 530,000 distinct CDR3 sequences, approximately 7.3% of them seen once, and the ten largest clones take 10% to 15%. The starting material was PBMCs from blood, obtained around 25 months after vaccination. All receptors come from a man aged 50-75 years who received an inactivated influenza vaccine.

J is TRBJ2-7 and V is TRBV5-1; weak D call: TRBD1 (5 bases). Trimming shortened V by 0 bases and J by 2 bases, and 12 bases separated the two germline ends. The CDR3 extends over 15 amino acids. Germline CDR1 reads SGHRS; CDR2 reads YFSETQ. In DNA form, the CDR3 reads TGCGCCAGCAGCTTGGGGTCGGTCAGGGCCTACGAGCAGTACTTC. It is translated as CASSLGSVRAYEQYF. The full variable domain, with the rest looked up from reference TRBV5-1 and TRBJ2-7, is KAGVTQTPRYLIKTRGQQVTLSCSPISGHRSVSWYQQTPGQGLQFLFEYFSETQRNKGNFPGRFSGRQFSNSRSEMNVSTLELGDSALYLCASSLGSVRAYEQYFGPGTRLTVT.

The chain carries TRBV18 and TRBJ1-3; the D gene is possibly TRBD1 (5 bases). This CDR3 is 15 amino acids long. V was cut by 4 bases and J by 2 bases, with 12 bases left in between. Germline CDR1 and CDR2: KGHSH and LQKENI. CDR3 sequence (DNA): TGTGCCAGCTCACGCCCCAAGGGGACTGGAAACACCATATATTTT. Translated: CASSRPKGTGNTIYF.

The chain is built from TRBV28 and TRBJ2-3; no firm D call. The V gene lost 5 bases and the J gene lost 5 bases, with 14 bases spanning the gap. CDR1 and CDR2 from the germline V gene are MDHEN and SYDVKM. The CDR3 spans 14 residues. In DNA, the CDR3 is TGTGCCAGCAGTCCGGACCGGCTCCAAGATACGCAGTATTTT. Its translation: CASSPDRLQDTQYF. Full variable domain (rest looked up from reference TRBV28 and TRBJ2-3): DVKVTQSSRYLVKRTGEKVFLECVQDMDHENMFWYRQDPGLGLRLIYFSYDVKMKEKGDIPEGYSVSREKKERFSLILESASTNQTSMYLCASSPDRLQDTQYFGPGTRLTVL.

This clonotype was observed a few times. The gene calls are TRBV10-3 and TRBJ1-1; no clear D. The CDR3 extends over 13 amino acids. Trimming took 5 bases from V and 1 from J, leaving 8 bases between them. CDR1 and CDR2 (germline): ENHRY, SYGVKD. The chain's CDR3 is CAISRTENTEAFF. Here the CDR3 DNA reads TGTGCCATCAGTAGGACTGAGAACACTGAAGCTTTCTTT.